These T cell receptor beta chains were read from a single sample in a study of early T cells in non-severe SARS-CoV-2 infection. TCRdb passed the 5' RACE reads through MiXCR, listing each CDR3 protein once. The profile shows 84,000 or so distinct CDR3 sequences, around an eighth of them singletons. Sequencing was done on a sample of whole blood. Receptors were obtained from an adult who was a healthcare worker with PCR-confirmed SARS-CoV-2 infection or an uninfected control (not recorded which). Each CDR3 is given with its conserved first and last residue. A D gene is named only where the DNA matches it firmly. Size is omitted from some rows. Given values are once, few, many or a class for expanded clones.

cdr3_aa,cdr3_nt,v_call,d_call,cdr3_length,clone_size,j_call
CASSLEDSSYNEQFF,TGTGCCAGCAGCTTGGAGGACAGTTCCTACAATGAGCAGTTCTTC,TRBV5-6,-,15,-,TRBJ2-1
CASRGTGFSRGNEQYF,TGTGCCAGCAGGGGGACAGGGTTTTCCCGAGGGAACGAGCAGTACTTC,TRBV6-4,TRBD1,16,few,TRBJ2-7
CASSFRGVSFYNEQFF,TGTGCCAGCAGCTTCCGCGGGGTTAGCTTTTACAATGAGCAGTTCTTC,TRBV5-6,-,16,many,TRBJ2-1
CASSPPEGRAYEQYF,TGTGCCAGCTCACCACCAGAGGGTCGGGCCTACGAGCAGTACTTC,TRBV18,-,15,few,TRBJ2-7
CATSLGGLTENTEAFF,TGTGCCACCAGTCTCGGGGGGCTTACTGAGAACACTGAAGCTTTCTTT,TRBV24-1,-,16,-,TRBJ1-1
CSAPTRGNTGELFF,TGCAGTGCTCCCACCAGGGGTAACACCGGGGAGCTGTTTTTT,TRBV20-1,-,14,few,TRBJ2-2
CASSEFRGYTF,TGTGCCAGCAGTGAATTCCGCGGCTACACCTTC,TRBV2,-,11,-,TRBJ1-2
CSVEDGVVEATQYF,TGCAGCGTTGAAGATGGGGTGGTCGAAGCTACGCAGTATTTT,TRBV29-1,-,14,many,TRBJ2-3
CASSVGLGTYNEQFF,TGTGCCAGCAGCGTAGGCCTAGGCACCTACAATGAGCAGTTCTTC,TRBV9,-,15,-,TRBJ2-1
CSVSAGGRVRDTQYF,TGCAGCGTTTCAGCGGGCGGGAGGGTTAGAGATACGCAGTATTTT,TRBV29-1,TRBD2,15,few,TRBJ2-3
CASSFGGAGKDEQFF,TGCGCCAGCAGCTTCGGCGGGGCCGGCAAGGATGAGCAGTTCTTC,TRBV5-1,-,15,few,TRBJ2-1
CASSVRQGGEQYF,TGTGCCAGCAGCGTCCGACAGGGAGGTGAGCAGTACTTC,TRBV7-9,-,13,few,TRBJ2-7
CASSLGGGTGANVLTF,TGTGCCAGCAGTCTTGGGGGAGGGACTGGGGCCAACGTCCTGACTTTC,TRBV12-3/TRBV12-4,TRBD2,16,few,TRBJ2-6
CASSYGSGGNEQFF,TGTGCCAGCAGCTACGGGTCAGGGGGCAATGAGCAGTTCTTC,TRBV6-5,TRBD1,14,few,TRBJ2-1
CAISEPRRTSGTTYEQYF,TGTGCCATCAGTGAGCCCCGACGGACTAGCGGGACTACCTACGAGCAGTACTTC,TRBV10-3,TRBD2,18,many,TRBJ2-7
CASSFTERGQYF,TGTGCCAGCAGCTTTACAGAAAGAGGACAGTACTTC,TRBV7-9,-,12,few,TRBJ2-7
CATRLSTDTQYF,TGTGCCACCAGGTTAAGCACAGATACGCAGTATTTT,TRBV25-1,-,12,few,TRBJ2-3
CASSPGANRGTQYF,TGTGCCAGTAGCCCGGGAGCAAATAGGGGGACCCAGTACTTC,TRBV19,-,14,-,TRBJ2-5
CASSLNGGTEVFF,TGTGCCAGCAGCTTGAACGGGGGGACTGAAGTTTTCTTT,TRBV7-2,-,13,many,TRBJ1-1
CASSSAGTGSPGELFF,TGTGCCAGCAGCTCCGCCGGGACAGGGTCCCCCGGGGAGCTGTTTTTT,TRBV5-5,TRBD1,16,many,TRBJ2-2
CSATTPLETQYF,TGCAGTGCTACCACACCGCTAGAGACCCAGTACTTC,TRBV20-1,-,12,many,TRBJ2-5
CASSMSGGETQYF,TGTGCCAGTAGTATGTCCGGGGGAGAGACCCAGTACTTC,TRBV19,-,13,many,TRBJ2-5
CASSTDRGLEQYF,TGCGCCAGCAGCACCGACAGGGGGCTCGAGCAGTACTTC,TRBV5-1,TRBD1,13,-,TRBJ2-7
CASSFDRFSYGYTF,TGTGCCAGCAGTTTTGACAGGTTCTCCTATGGCTACACCTTC,TRBV6-5,-,14,-,TRBJ1-2
CASNRDRAYEQYF,TGTGCCAGCAATCGGGACAGGGCCTACGAGCAGTACTTC,TRBV2,TRBD1,13,many,TRBJ2-7
CATSEADSAKNIQYF,TGTGCCACCAGTGAAGCCGATTCAGCCAAAAACATTCAGTACTTC,TRBV24-1,-,15,few,TRBJ2-4
CASTITRNTDTQYF,TGTGCCAGCACAATAACCCGTAACACAGATACGCAGTATTTT,TRBV6-5,-,14,once,TRBJ2-3
CASSPIAVYTGELFF,TGTGCCAGCAGCCCGATAGCCGTATACACCGGGGAGCTGTTTTTT,TRBV3-1,-,15,-,TRBJ2-2
CASSLTRGRQVGELFF,TGTGCCAGCAGCTTAACCAGGGGGCGCCAAGTCGGGGAGCTGTTTTTT,TRBV11-2,TRBD1,16,many,TRBJ2-2
CASSLLLTSVDNEQFF,TGTGCCAGCAGCCTCCTCTTGACTAGCGTGGACAATGAGCAGTTCTTC,TRBV3-1,TRBD2,16,few,TRBJ2-1
CASSSLRREISQFF,TGTGCCAGCAGTTCACTTAGGCGGGAGATAAGTCAGTTCTTC,TRBV11-2,TRBD2,14,-,TRBJ2-1
CASSSDSPYEQYF,TGTGCCAGCAGCTCGGACAGCCCCTACGAGCAGTACTTC,TRBV7-9,-,13,many,TRBJ2-7
CASSGLTGGYGNEQYF,TGCGCCAGCAGCGGGTTGACAGGGGGCTACGGAAACGAGCAGTACTTC,TRBV5-1,TRBD1,16,few,TRBJ2-7
CAISGFTGTPGSEQYF,TGTGCCATCAGTGGATTCACTGGGACTCCGGGCTCCGAGCAGTACTTC,TRBV10-3,-,16,few,TRBJ2-7
CASSYFPQETQYF,TGTGCCAGCAGTTACTTTCCCCAAGAGACCCAGTACTTC,TRBV6-5,-,13,many,TRBJ2-5
CASSLGRSEQFF,TGTGCCAGCAGCTTAGGGAGGAGTGAGCAGTTCTTC,TRBV7-6,-,12,-,TRBJ2-1
CASSLDGTGVIYEQYF,TGTGCCAGCAGCTTGGACGGGACAGGGGTCATCTACGAGCAGTACTTC,TRBV7-8,TRBD1,16,few,TRBJ2-7
CASTGSYNSPLHF,TGTGCCAGCACGGGCAGTTATAATTCACCCCTCCACTTT,TRBV28,-,13,many,TRBJ1-6
CASSFNPVRDTQYF,TGTGCCAGCAGCTTTAACCCTGTTAGGGATACGCAGTATTTT,TRBV7-9,-,14,-,TRBJ2-3
CSALPPGGRVNQPQHF,TGCAGTGCACTCCCGCCAGGGGGTAGGGTCAATCAGCCCCAGCATTTT,TRBV20-1,TRBD1,16,few,TRBJ1-5
CASSQGANGNTIYF,TGTGCCAGCAGCCAAGGGGCCAACGGAAACACCATATATTTT,TRBV3-1,-,14,-,TRBJ1-3
CASRTSGTADTQYF,TGCGCCAGCAGGACTAGCGGGACTGCAGATACGCAGTATTTT,TRBV5-1,TRBD2,14,few,TRBJ2-3
CASRPIPAGGLSYEQYF,TGTGCCAGCAGGCCCATCCCGGCGGGGGGTCTCTCCTACGAGCAGTACTTC,TRBV6-6,TRBD2,17,many,TRBJ2-7
CAWSLNGGGYGYTF,TGTGCCTGGAGTTTGAATGGGGGCGGATATGGCTACACCTTC,TRBV30,-,14,many,TRBJ1-2